The 23 T cell receptor beta chains below were found in one sample sequenced in a study of T cells in Graves' hyperthyroidism and ophthalmopathy. RNA transcripts served as the template for amplifying TCR beta CDR3 regions. HTBI primers were used for first-round RT-PCR of the TCR CDR3. In TCRdb, the multiplex PCR reads were re-called with MiXCR into one record per CDR3 protein. Among about 500,000 distinct CDR3 sequences listed, more than 15% were seen once. Specimen: blood. The receptors here all came from a woman between 18 and 30 years old with Graves' ophthalmopathy.

This clonotype has more than one count but fewer than ten. This chain uses TRBV20-1 with TRBJ2-3; TRBD2 matches at 8 bases. The CDR3 has 14 residues. With V trimmed by 5 bases and J by 2 bases, 6 bases remained unmatched. Germline CDR1 DFQATT, CDR2 SNEGSKA (reference sequence). CDR3 loop: CSAPPTSVTDTQYF. DNA for the CDR3: TGCAGTGCTCCGCCGACTAGCGTCACAGATACGCAGTATTTT.

The chain couples TRBV18 to TRBJ2-1; 11 nucleotides agree with TRBD2. V lost 2 bases, J lost 0 bases, and 9 bases stayed unmatched. Germline loops: CDR1 KGHSH, CDR2 LQKENI. The CDR3 is 19 amino acids. This chain's CDR3 is CASSPSGTSGMGSYNEQFF. The CDR3 coding sequence is TGTGCCAGCTCACCATCCGGGACTAGCGGTATGGGCTCCTACAATGAGCAGTTCTTC.

The chain uses TRBV4-2 and TRBJ1-2; D not certain. V was trimmed by 4 bases and J by 6 bases, leaving 18 bases between them. Germline V CDR1 and CDR2: LGHNA, YNFKEQ. CDR3 length: 15 residues. This CDR3 reads CASSPRVGTVDGYTF. CDR3 bases: TGTGCCAGCAGCCCAAGGGTTGGAACAGTAGATGGCTACACCTTC.

This clonotype was recorded at least ten times. The chain is built from TRBV9 and TRBJ2-7; D is possibly TRBD2 (6 bases). CDR1 is SGDLS, CDR2 YYNGEE, per germline. V was shortened by 4 bases and J by 4 bases, with 18 bases between the two germline ends. This CDR3 spans 15 amino acids. The CDR3, as DNA: TGTGCCAGCAGCTACTCCGGGGGTGAAGATTACGAGCAGTACTTC. Amino acid sequence: CASSYSGGEDYEQYF.

This clonotype was seen ten or more times. CDR3 in DNA: TGTGCCATCAGCCTAGCGGGAACGGACTACGAGCAGTACTTC. This encodes CAISLAGTDYEQYF. The gene calls are TRBV10-3 and TRBJ2-7; 9 positions match TRBD2. Per germline, CDR1 ENHRY and CDR2 SYGVKD. Trimming cost V 6 bases and J 3 bases; bases outside gene matches: 6. CDR3 length: 14 residues.

This clonotype has a count of ten or more. This rearrangement joins TRBV7-3 to TRBJ2-1; no definite D call. The CDR3 is 15 amino acids. Germline-derived CDR1 and CDR2 are SGHTA and FQGTGA. The ends were cut back, 0 bases at V and 3 bases at J, with 9 bases in the middle. CDR3 bases: TGTGCCAGCAGCTTAACCGGCGATAACTACAATGAGCAGTTCTTC. Its translation is CASSLTGDNYNEQFF.

J is TRBJ2-1 and V is TRBV6-1, with 11 bases matching TRBD1. With V trimmed by 6 bases and J by 7 bases, 5 bases remained unmatched. CDR1 is MNHNS and CDR2 is SASEGT in the germline V gene. This CDR3 is built from 14 residues. Written as DNA, the CDR3 is TGTGCCAGCAGCGACCGGGACAGGGGGAATGAGCAGTTCTTC. Translated, it gives CASSDRDRGNEQFF.

The genes are TRBV4-3 and TRBJ1-3; D may be TRBD1 (5 bases). The CDR3 is made up of 15 amino acids. The V and J ends lost 4 bases and 0 bases respectively, with 10 bases between them. Germline lookup yields CDR1 LGHNA and CDR2 YSLEER. DNA for the CDR3: TGCGCCAGCAGCCCCAGACAGACCTCTGGAAACACCATATATTTT. Residues: CASSPRQTSGNTIYF.

This clonotype was found many times. This chain uses TRBV5-1 with TRBJ2-1, with TRBD2 matching over 11 bases. V was pared by 4 bases and J by 6 bases, with 6 bases of the junction left unmatched. The germline V gene encodes CDR1 SGHRS and CDR2 YFSETQ. The length of the CDR3 is 15 residues. CDR3 sequence (DNA): TGCGCCAGCAGCGATACTAGCGGGAGTGTCAATGAGCAGTTCTTC. This gives the protein CASSDTSGSVNEQFF.

The CDR3: CASSDGTSGGADTQYF. The CDR3 DNA reads TGTGCCAGCAGTGACGGGACTAGCGGGGGGGCAGATACGCAGTATTTT. The chain is built from TRBV6-4 and TRBJ2-3; 16 bases agree with TRBD2. The V segment lost 2 bases and the J segment 4 bases; nucleotides outside the gene matches: 0. The CDR3 totals 16 residues. Germline lookup yields CDR1 MRHNA and CDR2 SNTAGT.

The chain carries TRBV9 and TRBJ2-5; TRBD1 agrees at 9 bases. This CDR3 is 15 amino acids long. Germline V CDR1 and CDR2: SGDLS, YYNGEE. The trim removed 3 bases at V and 5 bases at J, leaving 8 bases unmatched. CDR3 sequence reads: CASSGGQGSFETQYF. The CDR3 nucleotides read TGTGCCAGCAGCGGAGGACAGGGGTCCTTTGAGACCCAGTACTTC. Full variable domain (rest looked up from reference TRBV9 and TRBJ2-5): DSGVTQTPKHLITATGQRVTLRCSPRSGDLSVYWYQQSLDQGLQFLIQYYNGEERAKGNILERFSAQQFPDLHSELNLSSLELGDSALYFCASSGGQGSFETQYFGPGTRLLVL.

This clonotype was counted a few times. The rearrangement joins TRBV20-1 to TRBJ1-1; no clear D gene. Trimming removed 3 bases from V and 4 bases from J, with 18 bases in between. Germline loops: CDR1 DFQATT, CDR2 SNEGSKA (reference sequence). This CDR3 contains 15 residues. In nucleotides, the CDR3 is TGCAGTGCTAGGTCCAGACTCGGACGGCCCACTGAAGCTTTCTTT. Translation: CSARSRLGRPTEAFF.

A few counts support this clonotype. The V gene is TRBV19, the J gene TRBJ1-1, with a possible D match to TRBD1 (6 bases). In germline, CDR1 is LNHDA, CDR2 SQIVND (reference sequence). This CDR3 is 14 amino acids long. Trimming removed 4 bases from V and 4 bases from J, with 13 bases in between. CDR3 DNA sequence: TGTGCCAGTAGTACCCAGGGGCCTCTCACTGAAGCTTTCTTT. Its protein is CASSTQGPLTEAFF.

This clonotype was seen a few times. J is TRBJ2-2 and V is TRBV7-2, with D tentatively TRBD1 (5 bases). V was pared by 5 bases and J by 2 bases, with 9 bases between. Germline V CDR1 and CDR2: SGHTA, FQGNSA. This CDR3 is 14 amino acids long. The CDR3: CASSMDINTGELFF. DNA for the CDR3: TGTGCCAGCAGCATGGACATAAACACCGGGGAGCTGTTTTTT.

There are many counts of this clonotype. The chain employs TRBV7-9 and TRBJ1-2; possibly TRBD1 for D (5 bases). V gave up 0 bases and J gave up 7 bases, with 12 bases separating them. The length of the CDR3 is 14 residues. CDR1 SEHNR and CDR2 FQNEAQ come from the germline V gene (reference sequence). CDR3 protein: CASSLALQGGGYTF. The DNA of the CDR3 is TGTGCCAGCAGCTTAGCACTTCAGGGTGGTGGCTACACCTTC.

This clonotype was found a few times. CDR3 sequence (DNA): TGCGCCAGCAGTCGGCAGACGGAGACCCAGTACTTC. This encodes CASSRQTETQYF. This rearrangement joins TRBV10-2 to TRBJ2-5; D remains unclear. The CDR3 contains 12 residues. Germline V gene lookup returns CDR1 WSHSY and CDR2 SAAADI. V lost 5 bases and J lost 5, with 9 bases in between.

This chain joins TRBV24-1 and TRBJ2-5, with D perhaps TRBD2 (6 bases). Trimming pared 2 bases from V and 9 bases from J, leaving 9 bases between. The CDR3 consists of 12 residues. The germline gives CDR1 KGHDR, CDR2 SFDVKD. CDR3 residues: CATSDYTGAQYF. CDR3 coding DNA: TGTGCCACCAGTGATTATACGGGAGCCCAGTACTTC.

This clonotype was recorded many times. The rearrangement uses TRBV29-1 and TRBJ2-5; TRBD1 matches at 10 bases. The CDR3 length is 15 residues. The ends lost 3 bases at V and 4 bases at J; junction bases unmatched: 8. Germline-derived CDR1 and CDR2 are SQVTM and ANQGSEA. CDR3 coding DNA: TGCAGCGTTGACATCGGGACAGGGGTAGGAGAGACCCAGTACTTC. It specifies CSVDIGTGVGETQYF.

This clonotype was counted a few times. This rearrangement joins TRBV24-1 to TRBJ1-2; D may be TRBD1 (6 bases). Trimming took off 4 bases at V and 6 bases at J, with 11 bases between the two ends. This CDR3 region has 13 residues. Germline V gene sequence: CDR1 KGHDR, CDR2 SFDVKD. The CDR3 region is CATSDGGADGYTF. Here the CDR3 DNA reads TGTGCCACCAGTGACGGGGGCGCGGATGGCTACACCTTC.

The chain carries TRBV7-9 and TRBJ2-5, with 13 bases lining up with TRBD2. CDR1 and CDR2 from the germline V gene are SEHNR and FQNEAQ (reference sequence). The V gene end was trimmed by 5 bases and the J gene end by 9 bases; junction bases not matched to a gene: 3. CDR3 length: 13 amino acids. In DNA, the CDR3 is TGTGCCAGCAGCCGAACTAGCGGGGGGGCCCAGTACTTC. It encodes CASSRTSGGAQYF.

This clonotype was seen many times. The chain carries TRBV29-1 and TRBJ2-1; D gene unclear. CDR3 length equals 11 residues. V was pared by 5 bases and J by 6 bases, with 8 bases between. Germline CDR1 SQVTM, CDR2 ANQGSEA. The CDR3 coding sequence is TGCAGCGTTCTAGACCTCAATGAGCAGTTCTTC. It specifies CSVLDLNEQFF.

This clonotype has a count of ten or more. The chain has TRBV7-9 and TRBJ2-5, with D tentatively TRBD1 (5 bases). Trimming took 1 base from V and 5 from J, leaving 20 bases between them. The CDR3 is 17 residues long. CDR1 and CDR2 (germline): SEHNR, FQNEAQ (reference sequence). CDR3 protein: CASSLGFANPQGETQYF. The DNA for the CDR3 is TGTGCCAGCAGCTTAGGATTCGCTAACCCCCAGGGCGAGACCCAGTACTTC.

Written as DNA, the CDR3 is TGCAGCGTTGCCGGGAGGGCGAACACCGGGGAGCTGTTTTTT. Translating it yields CSVAGRANTGELFF. The chain has TRBV29-1 and TRBJ2-2, with TRBD2 identical over 8 bases. The germline CDR1 and CDR2 sequences are SQVTM and ANQGSEA. V trimming: 4 bases; J trimming: 0 bases; junction bases outside the gene matches: 1. The CDR3 covers 14 residues.